This is a list of T cell receptor beta chains from one sample in a study of Graves' ophthalmopathy and Graves' hyperthyroidism. Using its own MiXCR run on the multiplex PCR reads, TCRdb lists one record per CDR3 protein. This sample has hundreds of thousands of distinct CDR3 sequences, with under 15% found just once. Sample: blood. Receptors originate from a young woman with Graves' ophthalmopathy. CDR3s include the opening cysteine and the closing phenylalanine or tryptophan. D genes are given only for firm matches. Size is omitted from some rows. Given values are once, few, many or a class for expanded clones.

d_call j_call clone_size v_call cdr3_nt cdr3_aa
- TRBJ2-5 - TRBV20-1 TGCAGAGCAAGAAGCGGCCCAGTGGAGACCCAGTACTTC CRARSGPVETQYF
TRBD2 TRBJ2-5 many TRBV14 TGTGCCAGCAGCCTCATAGCGGGCGGGGAGACCCAGTACTTC CASSLIAGGETQYF
TRBD1 TRBJ1-5 many TRBV19 TGTGCCAGTAGTTTACCGACAGGGAACAATCAGCCCCAGCATTTT CASSLPTGNNQPQHF
- TRBJ2-2 many TRBV5-1 TGCGCCAGCAGATTCGGGGATAGCGTCGCCGGGGAGCTGTTTTTT CASRFGDSVAGELFF
- TRBJ1-5 many TRBV12-3/TRBV12-4 TGTGCCAGCAGCCCTACCCACTCGGGACTCAATCAGCCCCAGCATTTT CASSPTHSGLNQPQHF
- TRBJ2-7 many TRBV28 TGTGCCAGCAGTTTATCCCCCCACGCCCAAGTCCGGTACTTC CASSLSPHAQVRYF
- TRBJ1-5 - TRBV30 TGTGCCTGGAGCGTTAGGGGATATCAGCCCCAGCATTTT CAWSVRGYQPQHF
- TRBJ2-2 many TRBV12-3/TRBV12-4 TGTGCCAGCAATAGGGGCGGCACCGGGGAGCTGTTTTTT CASNRGGTGELFF
- TRBJ1-2 many TRBV2 TGTGCCAGCAGTAGAGGACGGTCGAACTATGGCTACACCTTC CASSRGRSNYGYTF
TRBD1 TRBJ1-1 many TRBV5-1 TGCGCCAGCAGCTTGGCAGCTCAGGGGGCAAACACTGAAGCTTTCTTT CASSLAAQGANTEAFF
TRBD1 TRBJ2-7 many TRBV28 TGTGCCAGCAGTTTACGGGGACAGGGGAGGGAGCAGTACTTC CASSLRGQGREQYF
TRBD1 TRBJ1-5 - TRBV4-1 TGCGCCAGCAGCCAAGGTTTCCAGGGGGCTCGACATCAGCCCCAGCATTTT CASSQGFQGARHQPQHF
TRBD1 TRBJ2-2 many TRBV6-1 TGTGCCAGCAGTGAGTTGCAGGGGGCATCCACCGGGGAGCTGTTTTTT CASSELQGASTGELFF
- TRBJ1-1 many TRBV6-5 TGTGCCAGCAGTTCATGGACGGGGATGAACACTGAAGCTTTCTTT CASSSWTGMNTEAFF
TRBD2 TRBJ2-3 few TRBV12-3/TRBV12-4 TGTGCCAGCAGTTTAGGGACTAGAACAGATACGCGGTATTTT CASSLGTRTDTRYF
TRBD2 TRBJ2-7 few TRBV2 TGTGCCAGCAGTGATACAACTAGCGGGGGGGCTCCCTACGAGCAGTACTTC CASSDTTSGGAPYEQYF
- TRBJ1-3 many TRBV11-2 TGTGCCAGCAGCTTCAGGACTGTCGCCTCCTCTGGAAACACCATATATTTT CASSFRTVASSGNTIYF
TRBD2 TRBJ2-5 many TRBV19 TGTGCCAGTAGTATAGATGGAACTAGCGGAGCGCTGGAGACCCAGTACTTC CASSIDGTSGALETQYF
- TRBJ2-7 many TRBV28 TGTGCCAGCAGTATAGGAGAAGGGGCTGGGGGCGAGCAGTACTTC CASSIGEGAGGEQYF
- TRBJ2-5 many TRBV27 TGTGCCAGCAGTACCACTCCTCGGGGTCAAGAGACCCAGTACTTC CASSTTPRGQETQYF
- TRBJ1-1 - TRBV5-1 TGCGCCAGCAGGGCAGGGAGGATGAACACTGAAGCTTTCTTT CASRAGRMNTEAFF
- TRBJ2-7 once TRBV7-9 TGTGTCAGCAGCCCGGACTACGAGCAGTACTTC CVSSPDYEQYF
- TRBJ2-4 many TRBV6-1 TGTGCCAGCAGTGTCAAGTTAGCCAAAAACATTCAGTACTTC CASSVKLAKNIQYF
- TRBJ1-3 few TRBV11-2 TGTGCCAGCAGCTTAGTGAGGGGATCTGGAAACACCATATATTTT CASSLVRGSGNTIYF
TRBD2 TRBJ2-7 many TRBV5-1 TGCGCCAGCAGCACAGGGACTAGCGGGAGCCACGAGCAGTACTTC CASSTGTSGSHEQYF
- TRBJ1-6 - TRBV12-3/TRBV12-4 TGTGCCAGCAGTTTACAGTCGGGGGAGCTACTCCACTTT CASSLQSGELLHF
- TRBJ1-2 many TRBV10-3 TGTGCCATCAGTCGTGACGGCGCTAACTATGGCTACACCTTC CAISRDGANYGYTF
- TRBJ1-2 - TRBV12-3/TRBV12-4 TGTGCCAGCAGCCCCGTGAGGGCCCAAGATGGGGGCTACACCTTC CASSPVRAQDGGYTF
- TRBJ1-2 many TRBV12-3/TRBV12-4 TGTGCCAGCAGTTTAGCGCTGAACTATGGCTACACCTTC CASSLALNYGYTF
- TRBJ1-1 - TRBV19 TGTGCCAGTAGTGTAGACAGAGTCCCGAACACTGAAGCTTTCTTT CASSVDRVPNTEAFF
- TRBJ1-2 many TRBV29-1 TGCAGCGCGAACAGCCTCTATGGCTACACCTTC CSANSLYGYTF
TRBD1 TRBJ1-2 many TRBV28 TGTGCCAGCAGTTTTGTTCAGGGGGCGGTCTATGGCTACACCTTC CASSFVQGAVYGYTF
- TRBJ2-2 - TRBV20-1 TGCAGTGCTTCTATCCCGGGGAACACCGGGGAGCTGTTTTTT CSASIPGNTGELFF
- TRBJ2-5 many TRBV2 TGTGCCAGCAGTGGCCGGGACGCCCTTCTGGCCCAGTACTTC CASSGRDALLAQYF
TRBD1 TRBJ2-7 many TRBV6-1 TGTGCCAGCAGTGAAGGTCCGGACAGGGGTTTTTTTCGCCACTTC CASSEGPDRGFFRHF
- TRBJ2-2 many TRBV7-3 TGTGCCAGCAGCTCGCCGGGCCCTCGCCGCGGGGAGCTGTTTTTT CASSSPGPRRGELFF
- TRBJ2-7 many TRBV12-3/TRBV12-4 TGTGCCAGCAGTCTAAGAAACTCAAATACGGGCGAGCAGTACTTC CASSLRNSNTGEQYF
- TRBJ2-3 many TRBV27 TGTGCCAGCAGTCGAGTGTCACATACGCAGTATTTT CASSRVSHTQYF
- TRBJ1-5 - TRBV9 TGTGCCAGCAGCGTAGTAGGACTCCTGCTTGGTACGGGGGTCAATCAGCCCCAGCATTTT CASSVVGLLLGTGVNQPQHF
TRBD1 TRBJ1-5 few TRBV6-2/TRBV6-3 TGTGCCAGCAGTTACCCCACCGGGACAGGGGGAAATAGCAATCAGCCCCAGCATTTT CASSYPTGTGGNSNQPQHF
- TRBJ1-2 few TRBV9 TGTGCCAGCAGCGGAAACAACTATGGCTACACCTTC CASSGNNYGYTF
TRBD1 TRBJ1-6 many TRBV5-1 TGCGCCAGCAGCTTGGCCCACAGGGGGCTTTCACCCCTCCACTTT CASSLAHRGLSPLHF
TRBD1 TRBJ1-5 - TRBV10-3 TGTGCCATCAGAGCCGGGACAGGGGATCAGCCCCAGCATTTT CAIRAGTGDQPQHF
TRBD1 TRBJ1-2 many TRBV10-3 TGTGCCATCAGTGATCACAGGGGAGAGGTGGATGGCTACACCTTC CAISDHRGEVDGYTF
TRBD1 TRBJ2-7 many TRBV6-5 TGTGCCAGCCTCGACAGGGGAAGGTACGAGCAGTACTTC CASLDRGRYEQYF
- TRBJ1-6 many TRBV28 TGTGCCAGCAGTTTGGAATGGAAGGTGGGTTCACCCCTCCACTTT CASSLEWKVGSPLHF
- TRBJ2-5 many TRBV12-3/TRBV12-4 TGTGCCAGCAGTTTCTCGGGGAACCAAGAGACCCAGTACTTC CASSFSGNQETQYF
TRBD1 TRBJ1-2 many TRBV7-9 TGTGCCAGCACCAAAGGGACAGGGAACTATGGCTACACCTTC CASTKGTGNYGYTF
- TRBJ1-1 few TRBV7-2 TGTGCCAGCAGCTGGTTCAGGGCTAGCACTGAAGCTTTCTTT CASSWFRASTEAFF
- TRBJ2-6 - TRBV6-1 TGTGCCAGCATACGCGTAACCTCTGGGGCCAACGTCCTGACTTTC CASIRVTSGANVLTF